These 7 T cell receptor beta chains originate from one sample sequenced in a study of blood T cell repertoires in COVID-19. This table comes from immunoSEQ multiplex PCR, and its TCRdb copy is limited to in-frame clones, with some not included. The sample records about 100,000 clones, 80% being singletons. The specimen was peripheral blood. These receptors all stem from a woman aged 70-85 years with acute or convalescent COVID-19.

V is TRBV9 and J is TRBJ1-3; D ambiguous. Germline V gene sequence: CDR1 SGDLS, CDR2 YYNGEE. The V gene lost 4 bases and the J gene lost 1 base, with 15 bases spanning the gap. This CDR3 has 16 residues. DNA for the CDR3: TGTGCCAGCAGCTCGTTTTTCCAGGCATCTGGAAACACCATATATTTT. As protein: CASSSFFQASGNTIYF.

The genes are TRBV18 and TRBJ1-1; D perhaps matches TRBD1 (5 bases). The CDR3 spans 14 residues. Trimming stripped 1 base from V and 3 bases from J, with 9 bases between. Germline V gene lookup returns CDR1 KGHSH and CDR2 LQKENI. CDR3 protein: CASSPLQGDTEAFF. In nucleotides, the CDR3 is TGTGCCAGCTCACCACTCCAGGGTGACACTGAAGCTTTCTTT.

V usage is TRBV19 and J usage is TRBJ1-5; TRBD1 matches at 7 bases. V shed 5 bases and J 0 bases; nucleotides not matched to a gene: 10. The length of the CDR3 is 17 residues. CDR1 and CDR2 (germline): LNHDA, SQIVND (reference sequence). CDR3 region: CASSSGPGQPSNQPQHF. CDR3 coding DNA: TGTGCCAGTAGTTCAGGACCGGGACAGCCTAGCAATCAGCCCCAGCATTTT.

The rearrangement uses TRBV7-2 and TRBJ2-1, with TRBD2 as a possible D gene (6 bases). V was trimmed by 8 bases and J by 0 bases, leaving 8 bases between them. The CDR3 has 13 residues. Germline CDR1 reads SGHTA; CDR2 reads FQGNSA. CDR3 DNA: TGTGCCAGCCGGGACTCCTCCTACAATGAGCAGTTCTTC. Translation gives CASRDSSYNEQFF.

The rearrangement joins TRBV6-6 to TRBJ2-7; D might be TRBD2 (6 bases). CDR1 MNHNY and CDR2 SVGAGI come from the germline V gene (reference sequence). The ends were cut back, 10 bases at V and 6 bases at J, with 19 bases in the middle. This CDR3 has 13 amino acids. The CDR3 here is CAIGDSRTTEQYF. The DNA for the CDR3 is TGTGCCATTGGGGACTCCCGAACGACCGAGCAGTACTTC.

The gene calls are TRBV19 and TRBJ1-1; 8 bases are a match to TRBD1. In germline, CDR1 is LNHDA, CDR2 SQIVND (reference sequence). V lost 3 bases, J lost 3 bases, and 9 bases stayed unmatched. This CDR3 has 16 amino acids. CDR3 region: CASSITQGATYTEAFF. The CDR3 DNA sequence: TGTGCCAGTAGTATTACCCAGGGGGCTACATACACTGAAGCTTTCTTT.

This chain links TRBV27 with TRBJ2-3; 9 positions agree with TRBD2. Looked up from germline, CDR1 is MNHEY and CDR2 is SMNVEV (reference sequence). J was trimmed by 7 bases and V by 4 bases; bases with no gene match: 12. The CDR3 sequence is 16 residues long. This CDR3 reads CASSSVSGGYRNTQYF. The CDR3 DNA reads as TGTGCCAGCAGTTCTGTTAGCGGGGGTTACAGGAATACGCAGTATTTT.